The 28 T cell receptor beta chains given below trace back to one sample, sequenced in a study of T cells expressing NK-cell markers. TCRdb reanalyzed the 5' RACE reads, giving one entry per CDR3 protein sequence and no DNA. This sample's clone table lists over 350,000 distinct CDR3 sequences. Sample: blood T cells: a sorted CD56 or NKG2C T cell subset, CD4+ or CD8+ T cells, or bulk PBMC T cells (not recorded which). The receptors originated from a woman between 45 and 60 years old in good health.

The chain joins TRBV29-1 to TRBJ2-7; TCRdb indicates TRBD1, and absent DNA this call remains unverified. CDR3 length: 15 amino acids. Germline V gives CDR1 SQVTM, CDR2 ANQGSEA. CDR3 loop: CSAQAGGRDPYEQYF.

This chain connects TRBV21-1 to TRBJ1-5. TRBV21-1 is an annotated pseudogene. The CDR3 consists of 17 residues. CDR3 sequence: CASSTLEAQTNNQPQHF.

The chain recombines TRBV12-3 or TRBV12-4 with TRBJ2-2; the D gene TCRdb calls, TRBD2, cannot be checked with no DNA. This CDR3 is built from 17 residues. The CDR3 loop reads CASRPGTSTTNTGELFF.

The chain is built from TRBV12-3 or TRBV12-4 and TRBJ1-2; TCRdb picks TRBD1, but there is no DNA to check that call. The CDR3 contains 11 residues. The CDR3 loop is CATNFRGGYTF.

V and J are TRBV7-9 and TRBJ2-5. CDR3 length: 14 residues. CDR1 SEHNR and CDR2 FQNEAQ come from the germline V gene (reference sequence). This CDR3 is CASSSGYRGETQYF.

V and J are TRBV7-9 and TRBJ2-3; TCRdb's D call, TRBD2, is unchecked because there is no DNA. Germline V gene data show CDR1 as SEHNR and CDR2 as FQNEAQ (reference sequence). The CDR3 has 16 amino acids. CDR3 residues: CASITGTSGYTDTQYF. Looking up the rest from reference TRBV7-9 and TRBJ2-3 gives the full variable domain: DTGVSQNPRHKITKRGQNVTFRCDPISEHNRLYWYRQTLGQGPEFLTYFQNEAQLEKSRLLSDRFSAERPKGSFSTLEIQRTEQGDSAMYLCASITGTSGYTDTQYFGPGTRLTVL.

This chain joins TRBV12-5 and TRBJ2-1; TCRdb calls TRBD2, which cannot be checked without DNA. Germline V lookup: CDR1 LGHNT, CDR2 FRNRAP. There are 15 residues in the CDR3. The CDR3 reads CASGLGEGQRNEQFF. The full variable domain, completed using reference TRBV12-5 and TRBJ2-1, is DARVTQTPRHKVTEMGQEVTMRCQPILGHNTVFWYRQTMMQGLELLAYFRNRAPLDDSGMPKDRFSAEMPDATLATLKIQPSEPRDSAVYFCASGLGEGQRNEQFFGPGTRLTVL.

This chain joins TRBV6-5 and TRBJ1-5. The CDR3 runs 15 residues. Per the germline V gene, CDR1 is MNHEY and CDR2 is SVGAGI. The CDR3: CASSYASSSNQPQHF.

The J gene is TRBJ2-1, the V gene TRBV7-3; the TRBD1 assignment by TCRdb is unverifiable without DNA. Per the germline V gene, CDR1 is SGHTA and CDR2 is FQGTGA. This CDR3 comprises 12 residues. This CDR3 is CASSLPPDEQFF. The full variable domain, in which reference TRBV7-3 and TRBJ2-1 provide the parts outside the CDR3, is GAGVSQTPSNKVTEKGKYVELRCDPISGHTALYWYRQSLGQGPEFLIYFQGTGAADDSGLPNDRFFAVRPEGSVSTLKIQRTERGDSAVYLCASSLPPDEQFFGPGTRLTVL.

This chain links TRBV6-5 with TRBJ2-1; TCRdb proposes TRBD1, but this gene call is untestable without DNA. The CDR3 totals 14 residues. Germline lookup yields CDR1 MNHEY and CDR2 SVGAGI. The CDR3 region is CASTRMGQGNEQFF.

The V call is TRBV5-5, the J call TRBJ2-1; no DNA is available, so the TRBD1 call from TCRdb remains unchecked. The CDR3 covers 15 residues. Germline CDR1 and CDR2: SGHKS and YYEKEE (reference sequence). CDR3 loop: CASSVNPRTYNEQFF.

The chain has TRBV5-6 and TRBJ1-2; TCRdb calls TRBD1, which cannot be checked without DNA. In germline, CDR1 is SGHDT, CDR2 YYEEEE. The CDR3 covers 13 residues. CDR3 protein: CASGSPDNYGYTF. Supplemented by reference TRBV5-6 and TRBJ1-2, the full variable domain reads DAGVTQSPTHLIKTRGQQVTLRCSPKSGHDTVSWYQQALGQGPQFIFQYYEEEERQRGNFPDRFSGHQFPNYSSELNVNALLLGDSALYLCASGSPDNYGYTFGSGTRLTVV.

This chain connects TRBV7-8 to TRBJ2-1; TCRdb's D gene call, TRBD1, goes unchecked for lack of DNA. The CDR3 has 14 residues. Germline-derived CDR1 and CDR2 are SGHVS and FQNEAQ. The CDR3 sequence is CASSPWGSFYEQFF.

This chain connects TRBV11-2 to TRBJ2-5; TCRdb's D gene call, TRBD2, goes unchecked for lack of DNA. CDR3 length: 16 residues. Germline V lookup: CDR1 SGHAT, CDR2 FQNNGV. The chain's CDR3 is CASSFKPGLALGTQYF.

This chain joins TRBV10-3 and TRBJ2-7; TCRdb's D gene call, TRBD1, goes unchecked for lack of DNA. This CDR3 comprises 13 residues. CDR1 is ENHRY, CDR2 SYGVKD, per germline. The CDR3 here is CAISEQGGYEQYF.

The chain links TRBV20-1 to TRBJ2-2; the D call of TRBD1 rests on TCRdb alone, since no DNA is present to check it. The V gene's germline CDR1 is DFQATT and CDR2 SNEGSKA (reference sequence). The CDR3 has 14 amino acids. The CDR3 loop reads CSAPGPRNTGELFF.

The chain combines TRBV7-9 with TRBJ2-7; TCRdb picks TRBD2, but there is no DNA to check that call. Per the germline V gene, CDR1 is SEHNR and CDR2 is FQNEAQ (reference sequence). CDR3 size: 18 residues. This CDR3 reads CASSLGSQVLAGPYEQYF.

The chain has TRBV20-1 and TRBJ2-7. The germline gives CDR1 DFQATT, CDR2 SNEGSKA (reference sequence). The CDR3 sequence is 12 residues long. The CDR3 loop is CSASGRHYEQYF.

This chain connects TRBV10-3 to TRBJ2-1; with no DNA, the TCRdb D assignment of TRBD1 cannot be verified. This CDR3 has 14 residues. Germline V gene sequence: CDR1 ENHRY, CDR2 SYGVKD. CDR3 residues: CAISDPLKGNEQFF.

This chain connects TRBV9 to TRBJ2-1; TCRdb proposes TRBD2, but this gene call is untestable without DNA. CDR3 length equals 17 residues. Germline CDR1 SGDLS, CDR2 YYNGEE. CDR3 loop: CASSVGLAGVYLDEQFF.

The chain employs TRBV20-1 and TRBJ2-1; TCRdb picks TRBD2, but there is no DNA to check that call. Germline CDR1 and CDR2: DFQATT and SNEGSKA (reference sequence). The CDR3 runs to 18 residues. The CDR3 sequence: CSAKGWREGLKSYNEQFF.

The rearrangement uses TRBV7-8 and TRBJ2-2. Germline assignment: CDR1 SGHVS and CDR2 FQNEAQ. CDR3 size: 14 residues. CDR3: CASTGVRDTGELFF.

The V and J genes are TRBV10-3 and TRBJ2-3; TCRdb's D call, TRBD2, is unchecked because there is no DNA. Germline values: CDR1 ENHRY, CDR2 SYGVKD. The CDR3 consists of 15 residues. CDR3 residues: CAISESSEGRDTQYF.

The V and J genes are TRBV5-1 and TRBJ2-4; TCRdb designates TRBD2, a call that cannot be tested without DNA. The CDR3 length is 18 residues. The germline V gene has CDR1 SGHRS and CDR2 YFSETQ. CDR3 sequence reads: CASSRRWSSGGSKNIQYF.

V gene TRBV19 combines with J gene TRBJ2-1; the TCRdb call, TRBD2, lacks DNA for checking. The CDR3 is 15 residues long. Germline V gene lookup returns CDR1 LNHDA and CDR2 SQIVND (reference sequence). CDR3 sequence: CASSGRARSYNEQFF.

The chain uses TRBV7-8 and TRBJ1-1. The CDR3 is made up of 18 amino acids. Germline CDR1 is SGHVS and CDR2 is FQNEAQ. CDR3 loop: CASSLALGTGYMNTEAFF.

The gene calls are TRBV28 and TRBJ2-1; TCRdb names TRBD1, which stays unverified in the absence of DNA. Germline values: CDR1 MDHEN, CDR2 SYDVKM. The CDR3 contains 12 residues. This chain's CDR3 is CASSYLDRDWFF.

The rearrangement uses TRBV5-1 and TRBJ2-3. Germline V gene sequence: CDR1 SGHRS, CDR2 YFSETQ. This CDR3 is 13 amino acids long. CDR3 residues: CASSVKWTDTQYF. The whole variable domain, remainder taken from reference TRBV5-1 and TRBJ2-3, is KAGVTQTPRYLIKTRGQQVTLSCSPISGHRSVSWYQQTPGQGLQFLFEYFSETQRNKGNFPGRFSGRQFSNSRSEMNVSTLELGDSALYLCASSVKWTDTQYFGPGTRLTVL.